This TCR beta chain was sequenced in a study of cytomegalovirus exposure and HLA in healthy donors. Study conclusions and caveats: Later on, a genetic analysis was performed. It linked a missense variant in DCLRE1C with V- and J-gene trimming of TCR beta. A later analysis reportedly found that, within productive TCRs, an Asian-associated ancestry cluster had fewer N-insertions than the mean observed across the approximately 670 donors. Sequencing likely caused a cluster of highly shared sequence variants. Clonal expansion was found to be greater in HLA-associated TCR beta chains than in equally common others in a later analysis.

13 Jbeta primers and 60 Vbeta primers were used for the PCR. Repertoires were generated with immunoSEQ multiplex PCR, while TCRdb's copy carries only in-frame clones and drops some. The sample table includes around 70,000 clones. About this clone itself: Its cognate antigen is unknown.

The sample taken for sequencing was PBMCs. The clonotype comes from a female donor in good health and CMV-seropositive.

The CDR3 loop reads CASRSGTGNSNQPQHF. The CDR3, as DNA: TGTGCCAGTAGATCCGGGACAGGGAATAGCAATCAGCCCCAGCATTTT. This chain connects TRBV19 to TRBJ1-5, with 9 bases identical to TRBD1. The CDR3 contains 16 residues. The V and J ends lost 6 bases and 0 bases, in that order; junction bases with no gene match: 6. CDR1 is LNHDA and CDR2 is SQIVND in the germline V gene (reference sequence).